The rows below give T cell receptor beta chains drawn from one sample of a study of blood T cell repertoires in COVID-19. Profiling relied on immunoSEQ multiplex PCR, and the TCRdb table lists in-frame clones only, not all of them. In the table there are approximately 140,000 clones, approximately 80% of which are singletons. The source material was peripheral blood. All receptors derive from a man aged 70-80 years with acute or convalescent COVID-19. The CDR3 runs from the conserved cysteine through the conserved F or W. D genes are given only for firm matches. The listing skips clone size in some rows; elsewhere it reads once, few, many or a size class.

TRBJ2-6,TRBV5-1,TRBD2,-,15,CASSPLGGPSNVLTF,TGCGCCAGCAGCCCGTTGGGAGGGCCCTCCAACGTCCTGACTTTC
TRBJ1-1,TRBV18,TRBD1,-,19,CASSPVSSGTGVPINEAFF,TGTGCCAGCTCACCAGTTTCTTCGGGGACAGGGGTCCCTATAAATGAAGCTTTCTTT
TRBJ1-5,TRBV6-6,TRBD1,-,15,CASSYRTGNNQPQHF,TGTGCCAGCAGTTACCGGACAGGGAACAATCAGCCCCAGCATTTT
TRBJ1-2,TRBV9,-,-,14,CASSVGQGNSGYTF,TGTGCCAGCAGCGTAGGGCAGGGTAATTCTGGCTACACCTTC
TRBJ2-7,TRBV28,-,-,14,CASSSQSPFYEQYF,TGTGCCAGCAGTTCGCAGTCACCCTTCTACGAGCAGTACTTC
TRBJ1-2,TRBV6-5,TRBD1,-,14,CAIRGTGGTSGYTF,TGTGCCATCAGAGGGACAGGGGGTACCTCTGGCTACACCTTC
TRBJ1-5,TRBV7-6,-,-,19,CAVPSWGGKGTNSNQPQHF,TGTGCCGTACCCTCTTGGGGTGGTAAGGGGACAAATAGCAATCAGCCCCAGCATTTT
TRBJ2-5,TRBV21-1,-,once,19,CASSKETTYEGDRQETQYF,TGTGCCAGCAGCAAAGAGACGACCTATGAGGGCGACAGGCAAGAGACCCAGTACTTC
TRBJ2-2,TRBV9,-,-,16,CASSPRGSSRTGELFF,TGTGCCAGCAGCCCGAGGGGGTCGTCGCGGACCGGGGAGCTGTTTTTT
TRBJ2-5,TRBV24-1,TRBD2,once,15,CATGPGRGYQETQYF,TGTGCCACCGGCCCGGGGAGGGGATACCAAGAGACCCAGTACTTC
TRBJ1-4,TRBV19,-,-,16,CASSPPEGGYNEKLFF,TGTGCCAGTAGTCCCCCAGAGGGAGGCTATAATGAAAAACTGTTTTTT
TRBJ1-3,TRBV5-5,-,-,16,CASSGSLDRSGNTIYF,TGTGCCAGCAGCGGCTCCCTTGACAGGTCTGGAAACACCATATATTTT
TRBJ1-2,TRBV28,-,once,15,CASTPGTQTNYGYTF,TGTGCCAGCACCCCCGGGACACAAACTAACTATGGCTACACCTTC
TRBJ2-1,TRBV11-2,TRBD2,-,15,CASSSLAGLVHEQFF,TGTGCCAGCAGCTCATTAGCGGGGCTGGTACATGAGCAGTTCTTC
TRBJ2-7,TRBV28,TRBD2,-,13,CASTLAGDYEQYF,TGTGCCAGCACCCTAGCGGGAGACTACGAGCAGTACTTC
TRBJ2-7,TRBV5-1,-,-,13,CASSLVESGEQYF,TGCGCCAGCAGCTTGGTGGAGAGTGGCGAGCAGTACTTC
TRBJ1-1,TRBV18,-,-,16,CASSPPNRRSGTEAFF,TGTGCCAGCTCACCACCGAATCGGCGGAGCGGCACTGAAGCTTTCTTT
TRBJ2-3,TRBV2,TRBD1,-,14,CASRNTGGTYTQYF,TGTGCCAGCAGGAACACAGGGGGCACTTATACGCAGTATTTT
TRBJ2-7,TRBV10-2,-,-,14,CASSVPSRPYEQYF,TGCGCCAGCAGTGTCCCTAGCAGACCCTACGAGCAGTACTTC
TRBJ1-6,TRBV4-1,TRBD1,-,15,CASSQGDRGNSPLHF,TGCGCCAGCAGCCAAGGGGACAGGGGGAATTCACCCCTCCACTTT
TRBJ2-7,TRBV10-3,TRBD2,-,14,CAISSGTSSHEQYF,TGTGCCATCAGTTCCGGGACTAGCAGCCACGAGCAGTACTTC
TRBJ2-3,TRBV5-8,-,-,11,CASSQLDTQYF,TGTGCCAGCAGCCAACTAGATACGCAGTATTTT
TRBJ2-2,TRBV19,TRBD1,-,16,CASSIGGQASAGELFF,TGTGCCAGTAGTATAGGGGGACAGGCATCCGCCGGGGAGCTGTTTTTT
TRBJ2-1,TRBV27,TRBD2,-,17,CASSSLAGSFSYNEQFF,TGTGCCAGCAGTTCCCTAGCGGGTTCCTTCTCCTACAATGAGCAGTTCTTC
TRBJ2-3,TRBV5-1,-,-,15,CASSRGRTRTDTQYF,TGCGCCAGCAGCCGCGGCCGGACACGAACAGATACGCAGTATTTT
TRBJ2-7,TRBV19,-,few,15,CASSNRDSGVHEQYF,TGTGCCAGTAGTAACCGGGACTCGGGGGTCCACGAGCAGTACTTC